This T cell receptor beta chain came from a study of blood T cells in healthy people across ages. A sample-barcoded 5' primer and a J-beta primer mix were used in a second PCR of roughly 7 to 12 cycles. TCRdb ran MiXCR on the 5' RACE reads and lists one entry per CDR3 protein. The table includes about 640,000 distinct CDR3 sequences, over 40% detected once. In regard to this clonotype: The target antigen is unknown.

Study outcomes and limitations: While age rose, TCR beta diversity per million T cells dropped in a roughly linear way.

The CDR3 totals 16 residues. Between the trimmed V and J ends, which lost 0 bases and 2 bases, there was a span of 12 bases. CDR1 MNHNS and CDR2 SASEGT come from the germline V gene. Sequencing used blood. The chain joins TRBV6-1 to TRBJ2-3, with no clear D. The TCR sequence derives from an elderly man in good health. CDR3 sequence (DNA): TGTGCCAGCAGTGAAGCTCCACAGCCCTCCACAGATACGCAGTATTTT. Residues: CASSEAPQPSTDTQYF.